The rows below give T cell receptor beta chains drawn from one sample of a study of Ad26.COV2.S vaccination and SARS-CoV-2 variants. Measured with immunoSEQ multiplex PCR; TCRdb has only the in-frame clones, and not every one. The data hold around 450,000 clones, with 80% to 90% observed a single time. The starting material was peripheral blood, obtained in a trial of Ad26.COV2.S vaccine versus placebo. The receptors come from a person between 18 and 59 years old who received the Ad26.COV2.S COVID-19 vaccine or a placebo. CDR3s include the opening cysteine and the closing phenylalanine or tryptophan. Each record gives: CDR3 DNA, CDR3 protein, D gene, V gene, clone size, J gene. A D gene is named only where the DNA matches it firmly. Some rows mark clone size as missing; the rest say once, few, many or name a class of expanded clone.

CDR3 DNA: TGTGCCACCGCGGAAGGGACTGAAGCTTTCTTT; CDR3 protein: CATAEGTEAFF; D gene: .; V gene: TRBV24-1; clone size: .; J gene: TRBJ1-1
CDR3 DNA: TGTGCCAGCAGCCATCTCTCAGGGAGTGAAGCTTTCTTT; CDR3 protein: CASSHLSGSEAFF; D gene: .; V gene: TRBV3-1/TRBV3-2; clone size: .; J gene: TRBJ1-1
CDR3 DNA: TGTGCCTGGGGTACCTACGAGCAGTACTTC; CDR3 protein: CAWGTYEQYF; D gene: .; V gene: TRBV30; clone size: .; J gene: TRBJ2-7
CDR3 DNA: TGTGCCAGCAGAAGGGGGGAGTTACGGAACACTGAAGCTTTCTTT; CDR3 protein: CASRRGELRNTEAFF; D gene: .; V gene: TRBV5-6; clone size: .; J gene: TRBJ1-1
CDR3 DNA: TGTGCCAGCAGCTTCTACCGTGCAGGCGGCTACACCTTC; CDR3 protein: CASSFYRAGGYTF; D gene: .; V gene: TRBV7-9; clone size: .; J gene: TRBJ1-2
CDR3 DNA: TGTGCCAGCAGCGGCAAGCGGGACGGCCCCGAGACCCAGTACTTC; CDR3 protein: CASSGKRDGPETQYF; D gene: TRBD2; V gene: TRBV7-8; clone size: .; J gene: TRBJ2-5
CDR3 DNA: TGTGCCAGCACCACAAGGAGGGGGGAGCTGTTTTTT; CDR3 protein: CASTTRRGELFF; D gene: .; V gene: TRBV5-8; clone size: .; J gene: TRBJ2-2
CDR3 DNA: TGTGCCAGCAGCCCCCAGTGGCCCGTCTCTGGAAACACCATATATTTT; CDR3 protein: CASSPQWPVSGNTIYF; D gene: .; V gene: TRBV13; clone size: .; J gene: TRBJ1-3
CDR3 DNA: TGTGCCAGCAACCAGTGGACACTCGGCGACTATGGCTACACCTTC; CDR3 protein: CASNQWTLGDYGYTF; D gene: .; V gene: TRBV6-6; clone size: .; J gene: TRBJ1-2
CDR3 DNA: TGTGCCAGCAGCTTCGGGTTAGGGGAGGAGGACACTGAAGCTTTCTTT; CDR3 protein: CASSFGLGEEDTEAFF; D gene: .; V gene: TRBV3-1/TRBV3-2; clone size: .; J gene: TRBJ1-1
CDR3 DNA: TGCGCCAGCAGCCTAGAAAGGCGGGGAAAACTGTTTTTT; CDR3 protein: CASSLERRGKLFF; D gene: .; V gene: TRBV4-3; clone size: once; J gene: TRBJ1-4
CDR3 DNA: TGTGCCAGCAGTTACGGAGGGACAACGAATTACAATGAGCAGTTCTTC; CDR3 protein: CASSYGGTTNYNEQFF; D gene: .; V gene: TRBV6-2/TRBV6-3; clone size: once; J gene: TRBJ2-1
CDR3 DNA: TGTGCCAGCAGGAGGACAGTTGGAGAGACCCAGTACTTC; CDR3 protein: CASRRTVGETQYF; D gene: .; V gene: TRBV3-1/TRBV3-2; clone size: .; J gene: TRBJ2-5
CDR3 DNA: TGTGCCAGCAGCCCGGAACCGGGGTATGGCTACACCTTC; CDR3 protein: CASSPEPGYGYTF; D gene: .; V gene: TRBV7-3; clone size: .; J gene: TRBJ1-2
CDR3 DNA: TGTGCCAGCAGCCGGGACTCCCGGGATGGCTACACCTTC; CDR3 protein: CASSRDSRDGYTF; D gene: .; V gene: TRBV6-5; clone size: .; J gene: TRBJ1-2
CDR3 DNA: TGTGCCAGCAGCTTAGGTCAGATGAACACTGAAGCTTTCTTT; CDR3 protein: CASSLGQMNTEAFF; D gene: .; V gene: TRBV7-9; clone size: .; J gene: TRBJ1-1
CDR3 DNA: TGTGCCAGTAGTATGAGACAGGGGACCTACGAGCAGTACTTC; CDR3 protein: CASSMRQGTYEQYF; D gene: TRBD1; V gene: TRBV19; clone size: once; J gene: TRBJ2-7
CDR3 DNA: TGTGCCAGCGTAACAGGGGACTCACCCCTCCACTTT; CDR3 protein: CASVTGDSPLHF; D gene: TRBD1; V gene: TRBV6-5; clone size: .; J gene: TRBJ1-6
CDR3 DNA: TGCGCCAGCAGCAGTTCGGGACTCAAAAGGGAAGATACGCAGTATTTT; CDR3 protein: CASSSSGLKREDTQYF; D gene: .; V gene: TRBV5-1; clone size: once; J gene: TRBJ2-3
CDR3 DNA: TGTGCCAGCACTACCGGGATAGTCTCTGGAAACACCATATATTTT; CDR3 protein: CASTTGIVSGNTIYF; D gene: .; V gene: TRBV2; clone size: .; J gene: TRBJ1-3
CDR3 DNA: TGCGCCAGCAGCCAAGGGGCTCCCGAAGCTTTCTTT; CDR3 protein: CASSQGAPEAFF; D gene: .; V gene: TRBV5-1; clone size: .; J gene: TRBJ1-1
CDR3 DNA: TGTGCCAGCAGTTACGCGCGGGGGGCATCCTACGAGCAGTACTTC; CDR3 protein: CASSYARGASYEQYF; D gene: TRBD2; V gene: TRBV6-6; clone size: .; J gene: TRBJ2-7
CDR3 DNA: TGTGCCAGCTCACCAGCGGAGGGACTGAACACTGAAGCTTTCTTT; CDR3 protein: CASSPAEGLNTEAFF; D gene: .; V gene: TRBV18; clone size: .; J gene: TRBJ1-1
CDR3 DNA: TGTGCCACATCCGGGACTAGCGGGAGCCAAGAGACCCAGTACTTC; CDR3 protein: CATSGTSGSQETQYF; D gene: TRBD2; V gene: TRBV27; clone size: .; J gene: TRBJ2-5
CDR3 DNA: TGTGCCAGCAGAGGAGGGGGAGATACGCAGTATTTT; CDR3 protein: CASRGGGDTQYF; D gene: .; V gene: TRBV2; clone size: once; J gene: TRBJ2-3
CDR3 DNA: TGTGCCAGCAGCTTAGGCAGACTCTATGGCTACACCTTC; CDR3 protein: CASSLGRLYGYTF; D gene: .; V gene: TRBV11-2; clone size: .; J gene: TRBJ1-2
CDR3 DNA: TGTGCCAGCAGTCCGTTGGGCAGGCACCATTCACCCCTCCACTTT; CDR3 protein: CASSPLGRHHSPLHF; D gene: .; V gene: TRBV7-9; clone size: .; J gene: TRBJ1-6
CDR3 DNA: TGTGCCAGCAGCCAAGATCTTGAGGGGGCGGATGGCTACACCTTC; CDR3 protein: CASSQDLEGADGYTF; D gene: TRBD1; V gene: TRBV3-1/TRBV3-2; clone size: .; J gene: TRBJ1-2
CDR3 DNA: TGTGCCAGCAGTGAATTCACCAGGGACAATGAGCAGTTCTTC; CDR3 protein: CASSEFTRDNEQFF; D gene: .; V gene: TRBV25-1; clone size: .; J gene: TRBJ2-1
CDR3 DNA: TGCGCCAGCAGCCAAGGTCCGGGACTAGCGGCCTACGAGCAGTACTTC; CDR3 protein: CASSQGPGLAAYEQYF; D gene: TRBD2; V gene: TRBV4-1; clone size: once; J gene: TRBJ2-7
CDR3 DNA: TGTGCCAGCTTCGCCGGGGTCTACGAGCAGTACTTC; CDR3 protein: CASFAGVYEQYF; D gene: .; V gene: TRBV6-5; clone size: .; J gene: TRBJ2-7
CDR3 DNA: TGTGCCAGCAGTTTCCGGGTTGACAACGAGCAGTACTTC; CDR3 protein: CASSFRVDNEQYF; D gene: .; V gene: TRBV28; clone size: .; J gene: TRBJ2-7
CDR3 DNA: TGTGCCAGCAGCCACCACAGAGGCTCCTATAATTCACCCCTCCACTTT; CDR3 protein: CASSHHRGSYNSPLHF; D gene: .; V gene: TRBV3-1/TRBV3-2; clone size: .; J gene: TRBJ1-6
CDR3 DNA: TGCGCCAGCAGCCACAAGGGACAGAGCCTCACCGGGGAGCTGTTTTTT; CDR3 protein: CASSHKGQSLTGELFF; D gene: TRBD1; V gene: TRBV4-3; clone size: .; J gene: TRBJ2-2
CDR3 DNA: TGTGCCAGCTCGCCTCCTGGTGAACCGAACACTGAAGCTTTCTTT; CDR3 protein: CASSPPGEPNTEAFF; D gene: .; V gene: TRBV18; clone size: .; J gene: TRBJ1-1
CDR3 DNA: TGTGCCTGGGCCCGGCGGACAGGGCCCTACGAGCAGTACTTC; CDR3 protein: CAWARRTGPYEQYF; D gene: TRBD1; V gene: TRBV30; clone size: .; J gene: TRBJ2-7
CDR3 DNA: TGCGCCAGCAGCCCTAACAGCTATAATTCACCCCTCCACTTT; CDR3 protein: CASSPNSYNSPLHF; D gene: .; V gene: TRBV5-1; clone size: .; J gene: TRBJ1-6
CDR3 DNA: TGCGCCAGCAGCCCGACAGGGTCTGAGCAGTTCTTC; CDR3 protein: CASSPTGSEQFF; D gene: TRBD1; V gene: TRBV5-1; clone size: .; J gene: TRBJ2-1
CDR3 DNA: TGTGCCAGTAGTATGGGACAGGGGGTTCAGCCCCAGCATTTT; CDR3 protein: CASSMGQGVQPQHF; D gene: TRBD1; V gene: TRBV19; clone size: .; J gene: TRBJ1-5
CDR3 DNA: TGTGCCAGCAGTCGTTATAGGACAGGAACAGATACGCAGTATTTT; CDR3 protein: CASSRYRTGTDTQYF; D gene: TRBD1; V gene: TRBV2; clone size: .; J gene: TRBJ2-3
CDR3 DNA: TGTGCCAGCAGCTTACTAGCGGGGGGCCGGGGCGAGCAGTACTTC; CDR3 protein: CASSLLAGGRGEQYF; D gene: TRBD2; V gene: TRBV7-8; clone size: .; J gene: TRBJ2-7
CDR3 DNA: TGTGCCAGCAGTCTGTCCCAGGGACAGGCGGGCTGTTCGAATAACTCTGAAGCTTTCTTT; CDR3 protein: CASSLSQGQAGCSNNSEAFF; D gene: TRBD1; V gene: TRBV6-9; clone size: .; J gene: TRBJ1-1
CDR3 DNA: TGTGCCAGCAGAGAAGCCGCGGGGTGGGCCAATCAGCCCCAGCATTTT; CDR3 protein: CASREAAGWANQPQHF; D gene: .; V gene: TRBV27; clone size: few; J gene: TRBJ1-5
CDR3 DNA: TGTGCCAGCATACCTTTATTATACAGGGACAACACCAATCAGCCCCAGCATTTT; CDR3 protein: CASIPLLYRDNTNQPQHF; D gene: .; V gene: TRBV28; clone size: .; J gene: TRBJ1-5
CDR3 DNA: TGTGCCAGCAGCTCACCCGGGACTAGGAATTCACCCCTCCACTTT; CDR3 protein: CASSSPGTRNSPLHF; D gene: .; V gene: TRBV7-2; clone size: .; J gene: TRBJ1-6
CDR3 DNA: TGTGCCAGCAGTGGGACAGGGACTAACTATGGCTACACCTTC; CDR3 protein: CASSGTGTNYGYTF; D gene: TRBD1; V gene: TRBV2; clone size: .; J gene: TRBJ1-2
CDR3 DNA: TGTGCCAGCAGCTTGGGACTAGCGAACCACAATGAGCAGTTCTTC; CDR3 protein: CASSLGLANHNEQFF; D gene: TRBD2; V gene: TRBV5-6; clone size: .; J gene: TRBJ2-1
CDR3 DNA: TGCGCCAGCTGGGGCAGTTATAATTCACCCCTCCACTTT; CDR3 protein: CASWGSYNSPLHF; D gene: .; V gene: TRBV10-2; clone size: .; J gene: TRBJ1-6
CDR3 DNA: TGTGCCAGCAGGCCTATGGGACATGAGGGCAATCAGCCCCAGCATTTT; CDR3 protein: CASRPMGHEGNQPQHF; D gene: .; V gene: TRBV28; clone size: .; J gene: TRBJ1-5
CDR3 DNA: TGTGCCAGCGCTCGAATCGGGGGACCTAGGAATGAGCAGTTCTTC; CDR3 protein: CASARIGGPRNEQFF; D gene: .; V gene: TRBV7-9; clone size: .; J gene: TRBJ2-1
CDR3 DNA: TGTGCCAGCAGCTTACTCGCTAGCGGGTTATCCTACGAGCAGTACTTC; CDR3 protein: CASSLLASGLSYEQYF; D gene: TRBD2; V gene: TRBV7-2; clone size: .; J gene: TRBJ2-7
CDR3 DNA: TGTGCCAGCAGCCCTATCCCGGGACTTTACAATGAGCAGTTCTTC; CDR3 protein: CASSPIPGLYNEQFF; D gene: .; V gene: TRBV9; clone size: .; J gene: TRBJ2-1
CDR3 DNA: TGTGCCAGTACCCCCGGGACAGGGCTCACAGATACGCAGTATTTT; CDR3 protein: CASTPGTGLTDTQYF; D gene: TRBD1; V gene: TRBV19; clone size: .; J gene: TRBJ2-3
CDR3 DNA: TGTGCCAGCAGCACTGGCGGCGGACTTGGTGAAAAACTGTTTTTT; CDR3 protein: CASSTGGGLGEKLFF; D gene: .; V gene: TRBV6-5; clone size: .; J gene: TRBJ1-4
CDR3 DNA: TGTGCCAGCAGCTTAGGTGACAGGGATAATGAAAAACTGTTTTTT; CDR3 protein: CASSLGDRDNEKLFF; D gene: TRBD1; V gene: TRBV11-2; clone size: .; J gene: TRBJ1-4
CDR3 DNA: TGTGCCAGCAGTTTCGGTAGGGACAATCAGCCCCAGCATTTT; CDR3 protein: CASSFGRDNQPQHF; D gene: .; V gene: TRBV28; clone size: .; J gene: TRBJ1-5
CDR3 DNA: TGTGCCAGCAGCCGGACTAGCGTCCCCCCCTACGAGCAGTACTTC; CDR3 protein: CASSRTSVPPYEQYF; D gene: TRBD2; V gene: TRBV14; clone size: .; J gene: TRBJ2-7
CDR3 DNA: TGTGCCAGTAGTCCGGCGACAGCGGGCACCGGGGAGCTGTTTTTT; CDR3 protein: CASSPATAGTGELFF; D gene: .; V gene: TRBV19; clone size: once; J gene: TRBJ2-2